One and the same sample provided the 11 T cell receptor beta chains below, sequenced in a study of beta chain features in type 1 diabetes. Expressed TCRB transcripts got sequenced, as all isolated RNA was reverse transcribed. TCRdb's table, derived via immunoSEQ multiplex PCR, lists solely in-frame clones and lacks some. The sample records under 950,000 clones, about 17% being singletons. Sequences were obtained from naive CD4+ T cells from blood. The receptors originated from a woman aged 18-29 years in good health.

The chain employs TRBV18 and TRBJ2-4; 8 bases align to TRBD1. Germline assignment: CDR1 KGHSH and CDR2 LQKENI. CDR3 length equals 18 residues. V lost 1 base and J lost 2; bases outside the gene matches: 10. The CDR3 region is CASSPRGDRGASKNIQYF. The CDR3 DNA sequence: TGTGCCAGCTCACCACGAGGTGACAGGGGCGCGTCCAAAAACATTCAGTACTTC.

This clone was counted between two and nine times. The chain recombines TRBV7-9 with TRBJ2-7; D is unclear. Looked up from germline, CDR1 is SEHNR and CDR2 is FQNEAQ (reference sequence). V was shortened by 1 base and J by 0 bases, with 7 bases between the two germline ends. The CDR3 extends over 14 amino acids. CDR3 sequence reads: CASSLGGTSYEQYF. The CDR3 DNA sequence: TGTGCCAGCAGCTTAGGTGGAACCTCCTACGAGCAGTACTTC.

Note on this clone: Other DNA sequences in the sample encode the same CDR3. The genes are TRBV7-9 and TRBJ2-5, with D unresolved. The germline gives CDR1 SEHNR, CDR2 FQNEAQ (reference sequence). The CDR3 runs to 13 residues. V was clipped by 5 bases and J by 4 bases, with 11 bases between them. The CDR3: CASSARVGETQYF. The CDR3 DNA reads as TGTGCCAGCAGCGCTAGAGTGGGAGAGACCCAGTACTTC. Filled out from reference TRBV7-9 and TRBJ2-5, the complete variable domain reads DTGVSQNPRHKITKRGQNVTFRCDPISEHNRLYWYRQTLGQGPEFLTYFQNEAQLEKSRLLSDRFSAERPKGSFSTLEIQRTEQGDSAMYLCASSARVGETQYFGPGTRLLVL.

This clone was found a few times. The chain has TRBV7-2 and TRBJ2-5; 9 bases line up with TRBD2. The J call is in doubt because the DNA end fits TRBJ2-7 better. Germline CDR1 and CDR2: SGHTA and FQGNSA. The CDR3 spans 15 residues. The CDR3 is CASSLTSGRLHEQYF. DNA for the CDR3: TGTGCCAGCAGCTTAACGAGCGGGAGGCTCCACGAGCAGTACTTC.

This clone was seen more than once but under ten times. V gene TRBV2 combines with J gene TRBJ1-2; 8 bases align to TRBD1. Trimming removed 6 bases from V and 2 bases from J; junction bases left unmatched: 5. The CDR3 is made up of 14 amino acids. Germline V gene lookup returns CDR1 SNHLY and CDR2 FYNNEI. The CDR3 loop reads CASSSRTGNYGYTF. As DNA, the CDR3 is TGTGCCAGCAGCTCTAGGACAGGGAACTATGGCTACACCTTC.

This sequence joins TRBV29-1 and TRBJ1-1; D unclear. The CDR3 totals 13 residues. Trimming took 3 bases from V and 1 from J, leaving 9 bases between them. Germline assignment: CDR1 SQVTM and CDR2 ANQGSEA. In nucleotides, the CDR3 is TGCAGCGTTGAGGGCAGTAAGAACACTGAAGCTTTCTTT. This encodes CSVEGSKNTEAFF.

This chain connects TRBV4-2 to TRBJ1-2; TRBD1 aligns across 8 bases. Germline lookup yields CDR1 LGHNA and CDR2 YNFKEQ. The CDR3 loop spans 15 amino acids. J gave up 6 bases and V 3 bases, and 9 bases lay outside the gene matches. CDR3 sequence: CASSQGTGQEDGYTF. The CDR3 nucleotides read TGTGCCAGCAGCCAGGGGACGGGACAGGAGGATGGCTACACCTTC.

This clone appeared a few times. This chain connects TRBV5-6 to TRBJ2-7; D gene unclear. V was shortened by 1 base and J by 3 bases, with 5 bases between the two germline ends. The CDR3 extends over 12 amino acids. The V gene's germline CDR1 is SGHDT and CDR2 YYEEEE. This CDR3 reads CASSLQSYEQYF. The CDR3 DNA is TGTGCCAGCAGCTTGCAAAGCTACGAGCAGTACTTC.

V usage is TRBV2 and J usage is TRBJ2-5, with D unclear. This CDR3 is 16 amino acids long. Trimming removed 2 bases from V and 3 bases from J, with 16 bases in between. Germline CDR1 is SNHLY and CDR2 is FYNNEI. The CDR3 sequence: CASSELMSGGKETQYF. CDR3 in DNA: TGTGCCAGCAGTGAATTAATGTCGGGTGGGAAAGAGACCCAGTACTTC. Complete variable domain (other parts from reference TRBV2 and TRBJ2-5): EPEVTQTPSHQVTQMGQEVILRCVPISNHLYFYWYRQILGQKVEFLVSFYNNEISEKSEIFDDQFSVERPDGSNFTLKIRSTKLEDSAMYFCASSELMSGGKETQYFGPGTRLLVL.

V gene TRBV6-5 combines with J gene TRBJ2-7; TRBD1 matches at 8 bases. Trimming cost V 6 bases and J 3 bases; bases outside gene matches: 4. CDR1 and CDR2 (germline): MNHEY, SVGAGI. This CDR3 has 13 amino acids. CDR3 region: CASSQGAYYEQYF. The CDR3 DNA sequence: TGTGCCAGCAGCCAGGGGGCTTACTACGAGCAGTACTTC.

This chain connects TRBV7-3 to TRBJ2-3; a weak D match, TRBD2 (6 bases). The germline CDR1 and CDR2 sequences are SGHTA and FQGTGA. This CDR3 has 16 amino acids. Trimming removed 5 bases at V and 4 bases at J, with 19 bases between. The CDR3 region has the DNA TGTGCCAGCAGCCGTTCGGGCGGGAAGGGCGCAGATACGCAGTATTTT. Translated, it gives CASSRSGGKGADTQYF.